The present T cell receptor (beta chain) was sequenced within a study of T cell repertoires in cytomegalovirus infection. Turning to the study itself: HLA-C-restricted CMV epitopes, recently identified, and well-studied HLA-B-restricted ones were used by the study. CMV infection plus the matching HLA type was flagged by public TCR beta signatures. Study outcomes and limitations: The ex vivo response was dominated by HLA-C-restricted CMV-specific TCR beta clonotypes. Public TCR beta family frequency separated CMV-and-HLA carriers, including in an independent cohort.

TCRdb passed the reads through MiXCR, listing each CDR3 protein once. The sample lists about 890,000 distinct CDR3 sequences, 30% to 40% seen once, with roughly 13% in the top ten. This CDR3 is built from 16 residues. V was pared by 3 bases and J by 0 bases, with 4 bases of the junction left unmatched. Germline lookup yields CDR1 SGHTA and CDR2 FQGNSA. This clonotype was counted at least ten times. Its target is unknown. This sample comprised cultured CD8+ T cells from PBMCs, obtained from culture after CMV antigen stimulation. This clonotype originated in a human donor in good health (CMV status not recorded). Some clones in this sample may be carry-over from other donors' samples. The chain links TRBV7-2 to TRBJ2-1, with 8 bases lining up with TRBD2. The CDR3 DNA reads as TGTGCCAGCAGCTTGCGGGGGGCTTACTCCTACAATGAGCAGTTCTTC. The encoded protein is CASSLRGAYSYNEQFF.